This T cell receptor beta chain is from a study of OX40 agonist ivuxolimab in advanced cancers. Study details: Patients received ivuxolimab, an agonistic anti-OX40 (CD134) antibody. Averaging approximately 60 years in age, with a range of about 23 to 90, the cohort was 82.7% male.

This clone was picked up one time. Excluded were patients having autoimmune disease history or systemic immunosuppression. Collection of blood occurred at baseline, at cycle 4 day 1, and at cycle 7 day 1. The CDR3 is 16 residues long. CDR1 and CDR2 (germline): MNHEY, SMNVEV (reference sequence). V was clipped by 3 bases and J by 0 bases, with 11 bases between them. Sequenced by immunoSEQ multiplex PCR; TCRdb stores in-frame clones only, minus some. Here the sample spans roughly 43,000 clones, 90% to 95% being singletons. Here the sequenced sample was CD4+ or CD8+ T cells sorted from blood, taken in a trial of the OX40 agonist ivuxolimab. The source of this sequence is an adult with an advanced solid tumor such as melanoma, head and neck, liver or kidney cancer. The chain is built from TRBV27 and TRBJ1-4; D remains unclear. CDR3 amino acids: CASSFTGLATNEKLFF. The CDR3 DNA reads as TGTGCCAGCAGTTTTACCGGACTTGCAACTAATGAAAAACTGTTTTTT. Using reference TRBV27 and TRBJ1-4 for the parts outside the CDR3, the full variable domain is EAQVTQNPRYLITVTGKKLTVTCSQNMNHEYMSWYRQDPGLGLRQIYYSMNVEVTDKGDVPEGYKVSRKEKRNFPLILESPSPNQTSLYFCASSFTGLATNEKLFFGSGTQLSVL.